Here is one T cell receptor beta chain with its context. TCRdb itself ran the 5' RACE reads through MiXCR, one entry per CDR3 protein. The sample gives about 660,000 distinct CDR3 sequences, approximately 9% of which show up once; 0.85% to 1% is in the top ten. This record belongs to a study of identical twins. The CDR3 is 15 amino acids. Germline assignment: CDR1 MNHNS and CDR2 SASEGT. V lost 4 bases and J 2 bases, leaving 11 bases between the germline ends. A further study also used this sample, focusing on yellow fever vaccine responses in identical twins.

The receptor's source is a young woman in good health. The sequenced sample consisted of PBMCs. This chain joins TRBV6-1 and TRBJ2-2, with D hard to call. The CDR3 DNA sequence: TGTGCCAGCAGTGTGAGGTTATCTAACACCGGGGAGCTGTTTTTT. Translated, it gives CASSVRLSNTGELFF.